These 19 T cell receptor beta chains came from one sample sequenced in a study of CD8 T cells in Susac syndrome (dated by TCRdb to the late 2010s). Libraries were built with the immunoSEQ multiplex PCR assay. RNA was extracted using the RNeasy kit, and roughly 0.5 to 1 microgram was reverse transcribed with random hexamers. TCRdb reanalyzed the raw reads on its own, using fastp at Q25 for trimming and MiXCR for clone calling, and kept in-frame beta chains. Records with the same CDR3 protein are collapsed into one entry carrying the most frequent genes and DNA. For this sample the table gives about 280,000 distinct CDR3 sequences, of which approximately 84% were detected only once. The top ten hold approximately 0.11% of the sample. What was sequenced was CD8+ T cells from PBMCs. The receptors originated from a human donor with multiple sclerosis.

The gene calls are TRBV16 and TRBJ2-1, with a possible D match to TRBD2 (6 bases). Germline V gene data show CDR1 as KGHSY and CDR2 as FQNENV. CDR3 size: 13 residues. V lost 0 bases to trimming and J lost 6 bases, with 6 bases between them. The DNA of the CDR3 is TGTGCCAGCAGCCAATCGGGGGGCAATGAGCAGTTCTTC. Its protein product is CASSQSGGNEQFF. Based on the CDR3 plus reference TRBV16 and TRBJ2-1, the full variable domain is GEEVAQTPKHLVRGEGQKAKLYCAPIKGHSYVFWYQQVLKNEFKFLISFQNENVFDETGMPKERFSAKCLPNSPCSLEIQATKLEDSAVYFCASSQSGGNEQFFGPGTRLTVL.

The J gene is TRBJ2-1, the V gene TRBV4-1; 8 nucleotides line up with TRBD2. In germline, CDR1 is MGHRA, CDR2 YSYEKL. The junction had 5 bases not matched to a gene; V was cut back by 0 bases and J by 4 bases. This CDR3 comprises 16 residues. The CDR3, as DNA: TGCGCCAGCAGCCAAGATATAAGCGGGAGTTACAATGAGCAGTTCTTC. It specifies CASSQDISGSYNEQFF.

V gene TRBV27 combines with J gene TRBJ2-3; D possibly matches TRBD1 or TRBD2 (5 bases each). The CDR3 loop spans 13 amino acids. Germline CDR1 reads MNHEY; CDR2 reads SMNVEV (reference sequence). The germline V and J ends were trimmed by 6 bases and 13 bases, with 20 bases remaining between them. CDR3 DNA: TGTGCCAGCAGCCCCCCCGCCGGGGCTTTAAAGTATTTT. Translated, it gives CASSPPAGALKYF.

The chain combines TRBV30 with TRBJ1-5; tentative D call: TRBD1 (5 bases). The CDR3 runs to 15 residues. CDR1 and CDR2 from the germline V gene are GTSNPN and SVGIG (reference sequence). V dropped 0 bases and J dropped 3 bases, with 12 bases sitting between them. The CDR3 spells CAWSVLGDLNQPQHF. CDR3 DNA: TGTGCCTGGAGTGTGTTGGGGGACCTCAATCAGCCCCAGCATTTT.

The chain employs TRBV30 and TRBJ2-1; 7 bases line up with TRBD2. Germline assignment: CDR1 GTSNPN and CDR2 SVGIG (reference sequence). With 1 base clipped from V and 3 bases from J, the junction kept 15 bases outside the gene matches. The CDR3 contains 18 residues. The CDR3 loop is CAWSGEGIQVPFYNEQFF. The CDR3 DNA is TGTGCCTGGAGTGGGGAGGGAATTCAAGTGCCATTCTACAATGAGCAGTTCTTC.

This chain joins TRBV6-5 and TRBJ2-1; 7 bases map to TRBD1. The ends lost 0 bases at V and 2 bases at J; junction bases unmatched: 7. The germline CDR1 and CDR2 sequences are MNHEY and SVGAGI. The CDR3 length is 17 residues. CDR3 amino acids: CASSYSGTAITYNEQFF. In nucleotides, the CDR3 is TGTGCCAGCAGTTACTCCGGGACAGCAATAACCTACAATGAGCAGTTCTTC.

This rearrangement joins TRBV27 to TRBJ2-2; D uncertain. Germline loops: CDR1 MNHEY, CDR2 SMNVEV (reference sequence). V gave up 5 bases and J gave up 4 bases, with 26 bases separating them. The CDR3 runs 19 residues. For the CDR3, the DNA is TGTGCCAGCAGTCCAGAAGACCCCTACGTAGTCTCGAGCACCGGGGAGCTGTTTTTT. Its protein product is CASSPEDPYVVSSTGELFF.

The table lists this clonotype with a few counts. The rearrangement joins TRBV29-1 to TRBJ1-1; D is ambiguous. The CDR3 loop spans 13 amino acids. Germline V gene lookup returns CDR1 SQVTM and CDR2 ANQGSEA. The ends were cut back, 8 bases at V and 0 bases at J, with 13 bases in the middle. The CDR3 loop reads CSHSDGLNTEAFF. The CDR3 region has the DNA TGCAGCCACAGTGACGGGCTGAACACTGAAGCTTTCTTT. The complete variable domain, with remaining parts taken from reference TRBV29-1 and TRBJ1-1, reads SAVISQKPSRDICQRGTSLTIQCQVDSQVTMMFWYRQQPGQSLTLIATANQGSEATYESGFVIDKFPISRPNLTFSTLTVSNMSPEDSSIYLCSHSDGLNTEAFFGQGTRLTVV.

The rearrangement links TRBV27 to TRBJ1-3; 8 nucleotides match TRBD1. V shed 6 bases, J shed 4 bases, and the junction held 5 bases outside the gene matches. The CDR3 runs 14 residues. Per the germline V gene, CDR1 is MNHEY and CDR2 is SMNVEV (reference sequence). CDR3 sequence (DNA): TGTGCCAGCAGACCGACAGGGGCGGGAAACACCATATATTTT. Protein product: CASRPTGAGNTIYF.

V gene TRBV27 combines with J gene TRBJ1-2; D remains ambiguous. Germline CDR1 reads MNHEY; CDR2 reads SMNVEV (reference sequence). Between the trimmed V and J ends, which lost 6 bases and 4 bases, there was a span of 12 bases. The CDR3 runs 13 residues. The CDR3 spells CASSPQGPYGYTF. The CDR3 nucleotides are TGTGCCAGCAGCCCTCAAGGACCCTATGGCTACACCTTC.

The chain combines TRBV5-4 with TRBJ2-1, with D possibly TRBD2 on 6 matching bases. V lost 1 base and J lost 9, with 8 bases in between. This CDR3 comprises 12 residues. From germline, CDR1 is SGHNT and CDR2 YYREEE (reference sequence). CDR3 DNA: TGTGCCAGCAGCTTGACTAGCAGTGAGCAGTTCTTC. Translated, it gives CASSLTSSEQFF. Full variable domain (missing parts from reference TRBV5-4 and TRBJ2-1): ETGVTQSPTHLIKTRGQQVTLRCSSQSGHNTVSWYQQALGQGPQFIFQYYREEENGRGNFPPRFSGLQFPNYSSELNVNALELDDSALYLCASSLTSSEQFFGPGTRLTVL.

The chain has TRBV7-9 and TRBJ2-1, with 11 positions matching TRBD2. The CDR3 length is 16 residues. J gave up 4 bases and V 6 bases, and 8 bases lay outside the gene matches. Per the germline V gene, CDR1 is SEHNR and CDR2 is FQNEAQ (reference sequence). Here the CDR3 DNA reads TGTGCCAGCAGTCAAACTAGCGGGAGAAAGTACAATGAGCAGTTCTTC. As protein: CASSQTSGRKYNEQFF.

CDR3 protein: CASSQPDRNSPLHF. The CDR3, as DNA: TGTGCCAGCAGTCAACCGGACAGAAATTCACCCCTCCACTTT. The chain carries TRBV12-3 or TRBV12-4 and TRBJ1-6; TRBD1 might be the D (6 bases). The CDR3 length is 14 residues. Trimming took 5 bases from V and 7 from J, leaving 12 bases between them.

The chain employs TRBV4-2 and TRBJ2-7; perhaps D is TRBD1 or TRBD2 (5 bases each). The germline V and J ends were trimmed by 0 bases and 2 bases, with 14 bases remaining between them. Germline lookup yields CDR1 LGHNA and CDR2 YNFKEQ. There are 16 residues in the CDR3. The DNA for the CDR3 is TGTGCCAGCAGCCAAGATCGGGGCGACCGGACCTACGAGCAGTACTTC. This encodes CASSQDRGDRTYEQYF.

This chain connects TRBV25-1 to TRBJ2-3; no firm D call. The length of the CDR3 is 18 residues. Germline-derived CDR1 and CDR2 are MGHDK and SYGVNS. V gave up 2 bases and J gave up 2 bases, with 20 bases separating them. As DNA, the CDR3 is TGTGCCAGCAGTGAACGCAAAGGAACGTCCCGAGACACAGATACGCAGTATTTT. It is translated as CASSERKGTSRDTDTQYF.

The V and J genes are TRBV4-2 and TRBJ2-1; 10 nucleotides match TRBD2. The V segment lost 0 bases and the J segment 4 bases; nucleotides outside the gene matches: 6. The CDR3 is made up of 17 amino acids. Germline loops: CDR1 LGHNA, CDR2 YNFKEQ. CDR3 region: CASSQDRGLAAYNEQFF. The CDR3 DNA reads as TGTGCCAGCAGCCAAGATCGAGGACTAGCGGCTTACAATGAGCAGTTCTTC.

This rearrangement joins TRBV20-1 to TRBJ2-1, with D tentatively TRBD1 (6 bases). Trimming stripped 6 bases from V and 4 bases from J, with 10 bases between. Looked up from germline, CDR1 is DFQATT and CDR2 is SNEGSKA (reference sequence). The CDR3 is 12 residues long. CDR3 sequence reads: CSATGTYNEQFF. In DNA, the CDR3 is TGCAGTGCAACTGGGACATACAATGAGCAGTTCTTC.

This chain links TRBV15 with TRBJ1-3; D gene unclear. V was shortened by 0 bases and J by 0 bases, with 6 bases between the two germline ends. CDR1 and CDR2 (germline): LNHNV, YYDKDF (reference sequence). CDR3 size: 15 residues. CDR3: CATSRDRSSGNTIYF. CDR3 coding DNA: TGTGCCACCAGCAGAGATCGGAGCTCTGGAAACACCATATATTTT.

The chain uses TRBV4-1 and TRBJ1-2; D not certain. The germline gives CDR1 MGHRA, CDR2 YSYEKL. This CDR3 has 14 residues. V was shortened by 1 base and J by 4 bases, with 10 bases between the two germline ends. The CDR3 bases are TGCGCCAGCAGCCAAGGTCAGCGGAGCTATGGCTACACCTTC. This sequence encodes CASSQGQRSYGYTF.